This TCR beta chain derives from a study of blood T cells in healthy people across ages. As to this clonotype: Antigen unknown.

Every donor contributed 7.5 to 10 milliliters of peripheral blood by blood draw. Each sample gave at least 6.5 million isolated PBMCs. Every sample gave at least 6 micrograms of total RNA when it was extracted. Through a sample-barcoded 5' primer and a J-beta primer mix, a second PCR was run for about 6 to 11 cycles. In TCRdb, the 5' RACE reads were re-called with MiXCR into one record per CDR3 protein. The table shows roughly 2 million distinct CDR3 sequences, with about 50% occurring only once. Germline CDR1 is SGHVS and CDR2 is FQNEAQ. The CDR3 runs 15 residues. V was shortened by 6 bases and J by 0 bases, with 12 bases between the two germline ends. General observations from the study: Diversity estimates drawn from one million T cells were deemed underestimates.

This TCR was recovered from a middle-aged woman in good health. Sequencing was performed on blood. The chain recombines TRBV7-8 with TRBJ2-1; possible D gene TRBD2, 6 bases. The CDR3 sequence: CASSEAGFSYNEQFF. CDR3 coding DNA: TGTGCCAGCAGTGAAGCGGGTTTCTCCTACAATGAGCAGTTCTTC.